What follows are 30 T cell receptor beta chains derived from one specimen sequenced in a study of blood T cell repertoires in COVID-19. Assay used: immunoSEQ multiplex PCR; TCRdb lists only in-frame clones, some missing. This sample yields 75,000 to 100,000 clones, of which around nine tenths are seen a single time; 15% belongs to the top ten. The sequencing input was peripheral blood. The receptors here all came from a human donor in a cohort sampled during active COVID-19.

This chain connects TRBV28 to TRBJ1-1; no reliable D call. The CDR3 totals 15 residues. V lost 4 bases and J 1 base, leaving 13 bases between the germline ends. In germline, CDR1 is MDHEN, CDR2 SYDVKM. The chain's CDR3 is CASSSLSSTNTEAFF. CDR3 coding DNA: TGTGCCAGCAGTTCCCTGTCGAGCACGAACACTGAAGCTTTCTTT.

The V call is TRBV21-1, the J call TRBJ1-4; the D call of TRBD1 is as the table states it, not checked on the DNA. TRBV21-1 is recorded as a pseudogene. The CDR3 consists of 17 residues. The CDR3 DNA follows: TGTGCCAGCAGCGAAATAGGGGAATCAAGGACTAATGAAAAACTGTTTTTT. This translates into CASSEIGESRTNEKLFF.

CDR3 sequence reads: CASSFAGAKQETQYF. CDR3 bases: TGTGCCAGCAGTTTCGCAGGGGCAAAGCAAGAGACCCAGTACTTC. This rearrangement joins TRBV27 to TRBJ2-5, with D possibly being TRBD1 (6 bases). V gave up 3 bases and J gave up 2 bases, with 13 bases separating them. The CDR3 runs 15 residues. From germline, CDR1 is MNHEY and CDR2 SMNVEV (reference sequence).

The V gene is TRBV27, the J gene TRBJ1-6; tentative D call: TRBD1 (6 bases). Trimming cost V 6 bases and J 9 bases, with 21 bases left between them. The CDR3 totals 16 residues. The germline CDR1 and CDR2 sequences are MNHEY and SMNVEV (reference sequence). The CDR3: CASRSLLTGIPSPLHF. CDR3 in DNA: TGTGCCAGCAGGTCCCTCCTCACAGGGATTCCTTCACCCCTCCACTTT.

J is TRBJ2-7 and V is TRBV19; 9 bases fit TRBD1. Losses at the gene ends were 6 bases for V and 4 bases for J; bases not matched to a gene: 10. The CDR3 has 15 amino acids. CDR1 and CDR2 (germline): LNHDA, SQIVND (reference sequence). DNA of the CDR3: TGTGCCAGTAGAAACACCGGGACAGGGAAATACGAGCAGTACTTC. Its protein product is CASRNTGTGKYEQYF. The whole variable domain, filled in from reference TRBV19 and TRBJ2-7, reads DGGITQSPKYLFRKEGQNVTLSCEQNLNHDAMYWYRQDPGQGLRLIYYSQIVNDFQKGDIAEGYSVSREKKESFPLTVTSAQKNPTAFYLCASRNTGTGKYEQYFGPGTRLTVT.

The rearrangement joins TRBV27 to TRBJ2-1; possible D gene TRBD1, 6 bases. This CDR3 is 15 amino acids long. Germline CDR1 MNHEY, CDR2 SMNVEV (reference sequence). The V end lost 2 bases, the J end lost 2 bases, and 10 bases lay between the germline ends. In DNA form, the CDR3 reads TGTGCCAGCAGTTTAGGGGGCGTCGCCTACAATGAGCAGTTCTTC. Translation gives CASSLGGVAYNEQFF.

This chain links TRBV18 with TRBJ2-7; 7 bases map to TRBD1. This CDR3 has 14 residues. Germline-derived CDR1 and CDR2 are KGHSH and LQKENI. V dropped 5 bases and J dropped 4; count of bases not matched to a gene: 8. The CDR3, as DNA: TGTGCCAGCTCAGCTCCGGGACAGACATACGAGCAGTACTTC. Protein: CASSAPGQTYEQYF. The whole variable domain, filled in from reference TRBV18 and TRBJ2-7, reads NAGVMQNPRHLVRRRGQEARLRCSPMKGHSHVYWYRQLPEEGLKFMVYLQKENIIDESGMPKERFSAEFPKEGPSILRIQQVVRGDSAAYFCASSAPGQTYEQYFGPGTRLTVT.

The genes are TRBV6-6 and TRBJ2-1, with 7 bases aligning to TRBD1. The CDR3 length is 12 residues. V trimming: 4 bases; J trimming: 8 bases; junction bases outside the gene matches: 2. Germline V gives CDR1 MNHNY, CDR2 SVGAGI (reference sequence). The CDR3 is CASSWDSYEQFF. CDR3 bases: TGTGCCAGCAGTTGGGACAGCTATGAGCAGTTCTTC.

The chain is built from TRBV18 and TRBJ1-2; TRBD1 might be the D (6 bases). The CDR3 runs 14 residues. The V end lost 2 bases, the J end lost 0 bases, and 7 bases lay between the germline ends. Germline CDR1 reads KGHSH; CDR2 reads LQKENI. CDR3 amino acids: CASSPGQTNYGYTF. The CDR3 DNA follows: TGTGCCAGCTCACCAGGACAGACTAACTATGGCTACACCTTC.

The chain has TRBV7-2 and TRBJ2-2, with 9 bases identical to TRBD1. CDR3 size: 15 residues. V lost 4 bases and J lost 3; bases outside the gene matches: 3. Per the germline V gene, CDR1 is SGHTA and CDR2 is FQGNSA. CDR3 sequence (DNA): TGTGCCAGCAGCTCACAGGGGGCAGACACCGGGGAGCTGTTTTTT. Translated: CASSSQGADTGELFF. Filled out from reference TRBV7-2 and TRBJ2-2, the complete variable domain reads GAGVSQSPSNKVTEKGKDVELRCDPISGHTALYWYRQSLGQGLEFLIYFQGNSAPDKSGLPSDRFSAERTGGSVSTLTIQRTQQEDSAVYLCASSSQGADTGELFFGEGSRLTVL.

The rearrangement uses TRBV12-3 or TRBV12-4 and TRBJ1-6; D might be TRBD1 (5 bases). V was trimmed by 6 bases and J by 10 bases, leaving 13 bases between them. The CDR3 contains 13 residues. CDR3 protein: CASRWGNRSPLHF. In DNA, the CDR3 is TGTGCCAGCAGGTGGGGCAATAGATCACCCCTCCACTTT.

The rearrangement links TRBV6-2 or TRBV6-3 to TRBJ1-1, with no clear D. The CDR3 loop spans 11 amino acids. Germline values: CDR1 MNHEY, CDR2 SVGEGT. V lost 2 bases, J lost 11 bases, and 9 bases lay in between. CDR3 loop: CASSYPGSAFF. CDR3 bases: TGTGCCAGCAGTTACCCGGGGAGCGCTTTCTTT.

This clone occurred once. The chain carries TRBV7-9 and TRBJ1-4, with 7 bases that match TRBD1. This CDR3 has 15 residues. V shed 5 bases and J 7 bases; nucleotides not matched to a gene: 10. Germline V lookup: CDR1 SEHNR, CDR2 FQNEAQ (reference sequence). CDR3 protein: CASSLSTGMGEKLFF. Written as DNA, the CDR3 is TGTGCCAGCAGCCTGTCGACAGGGATGGGTGAAAAACTGTTTTTT.

This chain links TRBV18 with TRBJ1-1; D unclear. With 3 bases removed from V and 6 bases from J, the gap between germline ends came to 14 bases. The germline V gene encodes CDR1 KGHSH and CDR2 LQKENI. The CDR3 runs to 14 residues. Here the CDR3 DNA reads TGTGCCAGCTCACCTGGACTCTCCCACCCTGAAGCTTTCTTT. Amino acid sequence: CASSPGLSHPEAFF.

This chain connects TRBV4-1 to TRBJ1-2, with 7 bases that match TRBD1. J lost 0 bases, V lost 0 bases, and 1 base had no gene match. This CDR3 has 15 amino acids. In germline, CDR1 is MGHRA, CDR2 YSYEKL. CDR3 nucleotides: TGCGCCAGCAGCCAAGATGACAGGGCTAACTATGGCTACACCTTC. Translation gives CASSQDDRANYGYTF.

The chain recombines TRBV7-8 with TRBJ2-3; 11 bases align to TRBD2. The CDR3 has 16 amino acids. V dropped 5 bases and J dropped 2; count of bases not matched to a gene: 6. Germline V gene sequence: CDR1 SGHVS, CDR2 FQNEAQ. CDR3 nucleotides: TGTGCCAGCAGCATCCCGACTAGCGGGGACACAGATACGCAGTATTTT. Translating it yields CASSIPTSGDTDTQYF. The full variable domain, rest sourced from reference TRBV7-8 and TRBJ2-3, is GAGVSQSPRYKVAKRGQDVALRCDPISGHVSLFWYQQALGQGPEFLTYFQNEAQLDKSGLPSDRFFAERPEGSVSTLKIQRTQQEDSAVYLCASSIPTSGDTDTQYFGPGTRLTVL.

The rearrangement links TRBV5-1 to TRBJ2-3; the match to TRBD2 covers 7 bases. Germline loops: CDR1 SGHRS, CDR2 YFSETQ. The V and J ends lost 4 bases and 0 bases, in that order; junction bases with no gene match: 8. This CDR3 spans 16 amino acids. The CDR3 DNA sequence: TGCGCCAGCAGCCCCACCAGCGGGGACAGCACAGATACGCAGTATTTT. Amino acid sequence: CASSPTSGDSTDTQYF.

The CDR3 DNA follows: TGTGCCATCACCCTTGGACAGGGAAACTATGGCTACACCTTC. Translated: CAITLGQGNYGYTF. The V and J genes are TRBV10-3 and TRBJ1-2, with TRBD1 identical over 8 bases. This CDR3 is 14 amino acids long. Germline values: CDR1 ENHRY, CDR2 SYGVKD. The junction had 6 bases not matched to a gene; V was cut back by 7 bases and J by 2 bases.

The rearrangement uses TRBV30 and TRBJ2-3; 12 positions agree with TRBD2. The CDR3 sequence is 15 residues long. With 3 bases clipped from V and 2 bases from J, the junction kept 3 bases outside the gene matches. The germline CDR1 and CDR2 sequences are GTSNPN and SVGIG (reference sequence). The CDR3 here is CAWRGTSGFTDTQYF. For the CDR3, the DNA is TGTGCCTGGAGGGGGACTAGCGGGTTCACAGATACGCAGTATTTT.

The V and J genes are TRBV7-9 and TRBJ1-4; D is unresolved. The CDR3 contains 17 residues. V lost 0 bases to trimming and J lost 6 bases, with 17 bases between them. Germline CDR1 and CDR2: SEHNR and FQNEAQ (reference sequence). The CDR3 bases are TGTGCCAGCAGCTTAGCTCGATGGGGAGGTCGGGATGAAAAACTGTTTTTT. Its translation is CASSLARWGGRDEKLFF.

The chain recombines TRBV7-8 with TRBJ2-2; 8 bases align to TRBD2. Germline V gene sequence: CDR1 SGHVS, CDR2 FQNEAQ. This CDR3 is 16 amino acids long. V shed 5 bases and J 2 bases; nucleotides not matched to a gene: 7. Here the CDR3 reads CASSISGVLNTGELFF. CDR3 DNA sequence: TGTGCCAGCAGCATTAGCGGGGTCCTTAACACCGGGGAGCTGTTTTTT.

In its sample, this clone was seen a few times. The V and J genes are TRBV5-1 and TRBJ1-6; the D gene is possibly TRBD1 (5 bases). Germline V CDR1 and CDR2: SGHRS, YFSETQ. This CDR3 contains 14 residues. The V and J ends lost 0 bases and 10 bases respectively, with 11 bases between them. The CDR3 DNA reads as TGCGCCAGCAGCTTGGCAGGGTACGGATCACCCCTCCACTTT. Its protein product is CASSLAGYGSPLHF.

The chain uses TRBV5-8 and TRBJ2-7; D possibly corresponds to TRBD1 (6 bases). Deletions cut 4 bases from V and 0 bases from J, with 11 bases between. Germline V lookup: CDR1 SGHTS, CDR2 YDEGEE. There are 14 residues in the CDR3. CDR3 residues: CASSLRDNSYEQYF. The CDR3 nucleotides are TGTGCCAGCAGCCTTAGGGACAACTCCTACGAGCAGTACTTC.

The chain recombines TRBV6-5 with TRBJ2-5; D is undetermined. Per the germline V gene, CDR1 is MNHEY and CDR2 is SVGAGI. The CDR3 totals 12 residues. V lost 4 bases to trimming and J lost 1 base, with 4 bases between them. CDR3 amino acids: CASSFSQETQYF. In DNA, the CDR3 is TGTGCCAGCAGTTTCAGCCAAGAGACCCAGTACTTC.

The chain carries TRBV2 and TRBJ1-2, with unresolved D. CDR3 length: 13 residues. Trimming left V 4 bases short and J 3 bases short, with 9 bases between. In germline, CDR1 is SNHLY, CDR2 FYNNEI. The CDR3, as DNA: TGTGCCAGCAGTGGGGCAGCCCACTATGGCTACACCTTC. Protein product: CASSGAAHYGYTF.

V gene TRBV4-2 combines with J gene TRBJ2-1; 9 nucleotides align to TRBD2. Germline V gene lookup returns CDR1 LGHNA and CDR2 YNFKEQ. The CDR3 is 16 residues long. Trimming removed 3 bases from V and 5 bases from J; junction bases left unmatched: 8. CDR3 sequence reads: CASSQPPGLADNEQFF. The CDR3 DNA sequence: TGTGCCAGCAGCCAGCCTCCGGGACTAGCAGACAATGAGCAGTTCTTC.

The CDR3 reads CASSYSPGSGYSNQPQHF. The CDR3 nucleotides read TGTGCCAGCAGTTACTCGCCGGGGTCAGGCTATAGCAATCAGCCCCAGCATTTT. V is TRBV6-2 or TRBV6-3 and J is TRBJ1-5; D ambiguous. Germline V lookup: CDR1 MNHEY, CDR2 SVGEGT. Trimming shortened V by 0 bases and J by 0 bases, and 15 bases separated the two germline ends. The CDR3 has 18 residues.

The gene calls are TRBV27 and TRBJ1-1; D might be TRBD1 (5 bases). This CDR3 region has 15 residues. In germline, CDR1 is MNHEY, CDR2 SMNVEV (reference sequence). The V and J ends lost 2 bases and 1 base respectively, with 11 bases between them. CDR3 nucleotides: TGTGCCAGCAGTTTAATGGGGGGTTGGAACACTGAAGCTTTCTTT. It is translated as CASSLMGGWNTEAFF.

The genes are TRBV6-5 and TRBJ2-7, with D possibly TRBD1 on 6 matching bases. CDR3 size: 13 residues. Trimming took off 6 bases at V and 4 bases at J, with 13 bases between the two ends. From germline, CDR1 is MNHEY and CDR2 SVGAGI. This CDR3 is CASSRGQFYEQYF. The CDR3 DNA reads as TGTGCCAGCAGCCGCGGACAGTTTTACGAGCAGTACTTC.

The CDR3 loop reads CASSSGLAGTYNEQFF. The CDR3 bases are TGTGCCAGCAGCTCCGGACTAGCGGGGACCTACAATGAGCAGTTCTTC. The chain combines TRBV5-6 with TRBJ2-1; 12 nucleotides align to TRBD2. The junction had 3 bases not matched to a gene; V was cut back by 3 bases and J by 2 bases. The CDR3 is 16 residues long. Germline V CDR1 and CDR2: SGHDT, YYEEEE.